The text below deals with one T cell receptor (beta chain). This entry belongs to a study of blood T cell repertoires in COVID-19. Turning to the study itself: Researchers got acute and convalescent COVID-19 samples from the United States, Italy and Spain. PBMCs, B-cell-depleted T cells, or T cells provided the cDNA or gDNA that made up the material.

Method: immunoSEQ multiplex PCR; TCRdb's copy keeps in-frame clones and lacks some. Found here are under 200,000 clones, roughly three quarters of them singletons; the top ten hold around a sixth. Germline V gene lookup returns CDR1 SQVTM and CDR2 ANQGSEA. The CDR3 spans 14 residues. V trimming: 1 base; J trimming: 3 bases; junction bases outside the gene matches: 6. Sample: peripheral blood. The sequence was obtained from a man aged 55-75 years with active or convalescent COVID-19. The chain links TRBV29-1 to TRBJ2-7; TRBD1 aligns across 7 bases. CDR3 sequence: CSVEVDDRDYEQYF. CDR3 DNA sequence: TGCAGCGTTGAAGTGGACGACAGGGACTACGAGCAGTACTTC.